This TCR beta chain was captured in a study of blood T cell repertoires in COVID-19. The CDR3 extends over 15 amino acids. The trim removed 1 base at V and 2 bases at J, leaving 4 bases unmatched. Germline CDR1 is LGHNA and CDR2 is YNFKEQ. Data came from immunoSEQ multiplex PCR; TCRdb stores just in-frame clones and leaves some out. The sample lists about 200,000 clones, more than 65% occurring once. This TCR was sampled from a human donor in a cohort sampled during active COVID-19. Source material: peripheral blood. The V call is TRBV4-2, the J call TRBJ2-7; 8 nucleotides line up with TRBD2. Here the CDR3 reads CASSQVGAGAYEQYF. Here the CDR3 DNA reads TGTGCCAGCAGCCAAGTGGGAGCGGGAGCCTACGAGCAGTACTTC.